A single sample is the source of the 30 T cell receptor beta chains below, sequenced in a study of T cells after yellow fever vaccination. In TCRdb, the 5' RACE reads were re-called with MiXCR into one record per CDR3 protein. In the table there are approximately 600,000 distinct CDR3 sequences, around 12% of which are singletons. The sample in question was PBMCs, obtained on the day of the yellow fever booster vaccination. The receptors stem from a man younger than 40 who received the YFV17D yellow fever vaccine.

The chain combines TRBV20-1 with TRBJ2-7; D possibly corresponds to TRBD1 (5 bases). With 2 bases removed from V and 5 bases from J, the gap between germline ends came to 13 bases. Germline V lookup: CDR1 DFQATT, CDR2 SNEGSKA (reference sequence). This CDR3 is built from 13 residues. CDR3 residues: CSARLRGLNEQYF. The CDR3 DNA reads as TGCAGTGCTAGACTAAGGGGTTTGAACGAGCAGTACTTC.

The V gene is TRBV5-1, the J gene TRBJ1-2; no clear D gene. The CDR3 spans 14 residues. Per the germline V gene, CDR1 is SGHRS and CDR2 is YFSETQ. V lost 5 bases, J lost 4 bases, and 15 bases lay in between. CDR3 nucleotides: TGCGCCAGCAGAAGGGCTTCTGAGGGCTATGGCTACACCTTC. Protein sequence: CASRRASEGYGYTF.

The chain links TRBV20-1 to TRBJ2-3, with TRBD1 identical over 8 bases. The ends lost 0 bases at V and 1 base at J; junction bases unmatched: 0. Germline V gives CDR1 DFQATT, CDR2 SNEGSKA (reference sequence). CDR3 size: 14 residues. The CDR3 DNA follows: TGCAGTGCTAGAGAGGGACAGGGCACAGATACGCAGTATTTT. This translates into CSAREGQGTDTQYF.

This clonotype was observed a few times. This sequence joins TRBV7-2 and TRBJ2-3; 9 bases are a match to TRBD2. This CDR3 has 14 amino acids. Germline trimming cut 4 bases from V and 4 bases from J; bases unmatched to any gene: 3. From germline, CDR1 is SGHTA and CDR2 FQGNSA. CDR3 protein: CASSSSGTPDTQYF. The CDR3 DNA is TGTGCCAGCAGCTCTAGCGGGACCCCAGATACGCAGTATTTT.

CDR3 loop: CASSLDTREAFF. CDR3 coding DNA: TGTGCCAGCAGCTTGGATACACGTGAAGCTTTCTTT. The chain has TRBV5-5 and TRBJ1-1; D unclear. V lost 0 bases, J lost 7 bases, and 7 bases lay in between. The CDR3 runs 12 residues. The germline gives CDR1 SGHKS, CDR2 YYEKEE (reference sequence). The variable domain in full, completed from reference TRBV5-5 and TRBJ1-1, reads DAGVTQSPTHLIKTRGQQVTLRCSPISGHKSVSWYQQVLGQGPQFIFQYYEKEERGRGNFPDRFSARQFPNYSSELNVNALLLGDSALYLCASSLDTREAFFGQGTRLTVV.

This chain connects TRBV7-3 to TRBJ1-1; the D is unclear. The germline gives CDR1 SGHTA, CDR2 FQGTGA. The CDR3 consists of 15 residues. The V gene lost 5 bases and the J gene lost 10 bases, with 23 bases spanning the gap. The CDR3 nucleotides are TGTGCCAGCAGCCCCTTAGTCGGGGTATGGGTCGGAGCTTTCTTT. As protein: CASSPLVGVWVGAFF.

This clonotype was detected a few times. The chain combines TRBV27 with TRBJ2-3; 8 bases line up with TRBD1. CDR1 and CDR2 (germline): MNHEY, SMNVEV (reference sequence). Trimming took 1 base from V and 4 from J; bases not matched to a gene: 7. CDR3 length: 16 residues. The CDR3 DNA follows: TGTGCCAGCAGTTTATTTGGGGACAGGAGGGCAGATACGCAGTATTTT. As protein: CASSLFGDRRADTQYF.

The chain employs TRBV5-1 and TRBJ2-7; 7 bases agree with TRBD1. CDR3 length: 18 amino acids. Germline CDR1 and CDR2: SGHRS and YFSETQ. With V trimmed by 4 bases and J by 3 bases, 19 bases remained unmatched. The CDR3 loop is CASSALHRGNWPDYEQYF. In DNA, the CDR3 is TGCGCCAGCAGCGCCCTCCACAGGGGAAATTGGCCCGACTACGAGCAGTACTTC.

This clonotype was observed a handful of times. The rearrangement uses TRBV7-2 and TRBJ2-5; D uncertain. Germline CDR1 reads SGHTA; CDR2 reads FQGNSA. The CDR3 has 16 amino acids. V lost 1 base to trimming and J lost 5 bases, with 17 bases between them. CDR3 region: CASSLEGQEIHETQYF. The CDR3 region has the DNA TGTGCCAGCAGCTTAGAGGGTCAAGAGATCCATGAGACCCAGTACTTC.

In its sample, this clonotype was seen a few times. This chain joins TRBV7-2 and TRBJ2-4; 13 bases map to TRBD2. CDR3 length: 15 residues. Unmatched junction bases numbered 7, after V lost 6 bases and J lost 8 bases. Per germline, CDR1 SGHTA and CDR2 FQGNSA. CDR3 amino acids: CASRPTSGRRHIQYF. DNA of the CDR3: TGTGCCAGCAGACCGACTAGCGGGAGGAGGCACATTCAGTACTTC.

This clonotype was detected only a few times. The V call is TRBV12-3 or TRBV12-4, the J call TRBJ2-1; TRBD2 matches at 7 bases. V trimming: 5 bases; J trimming: 0 bases; junction bases outside the gene matches: 7. The CDR3 loop spans 16 amino acids. CDR3 sequence reads: CASSPIGGSSYNEQFF. In DNA form, the CDR3 reads TGTGCCAGCAGTCCTATTGGCGGGAGCTCCTACAATGAGCAGTTCTTC.

This clonotype was counted only a few times. The chain combines TRBV10-2 with TRBJ2-1; 8 nucleotides match TRBD2. The germline V gene encodes CDR1 WSHSY and CDR2 SAAADI. With 4 bases clipped from V and 4 bases from J, the junction kept 15 bases outside the gene matches. The CDR3 sequence is 18 residues long. In DNA form, the CDR3 reads TGCGCCAGCAGTGGGCGACTAGCGCCTTCCGTTTTGTACAATGAGCAGTTCTTC. Translation gives CASSGRLAPSVLYNEQFF.

The chain recombines TRBV7-2 with TRBJ2-7; 9 nucleotides match TRBD1. The CDR3 has 14 residues. Germline values: CDR1 SGHTA, CDR2 FQGNSA. V shed 5 bases, J shed 2 bases, and the junction held 4 bases outside the gene matches. The CDR3 region is CASSHRGRPYEQYF. In DNA form, the CDR3 reads TGTGCCAGCAGCCACAGGGGGCGCCCCTACGAGCAGTACTTC.

The chain joins TRBV5-1 to TRBJ2-1; D unclear. V shed 3 bases and J shed 3 bases, with 22 bases lying between them. The germline gives CDR1 SGHRS, CDR2 YFSETQ. The CDR3 consists of 18 residues. CDR3 in amino acids: CASSSPPSQPDFYNEQFF. The DNA of the CDR3 is TGCGCCAGCAGCTCCCCTCCGAGTCAACCAGACTTCTACAATGAGCAGTTCTTC.

This clonotype was recorded many times. The V call is TRBV20-1, the J call TRBJ2-5, with 13 bases fitting TRBD2. The CDR3 runs 14 residues. The V segment lost 6 bases and the J segment 4 bases; nucleotides outside the gene matches: 5. The germline V gene has CDR1 DFQATT and CDR2 SNEGSKA (reference sequence). In nucleotides, the CDR3 is TGCAGTGCGAGGACTAGCGGGAGAGGAGAGACCCAGTACTTC. Translation: CSARTSGRGETQYF.

Turning to this clonotype: The junction and the germline gene differ at one end; a read error may be behind it. The chain links TRBV3-1 to TRBJ1-1; the D is unclear. The CDR3 length is 15 residues. From germline, CDR1 is LGHDT and CDR2 YNNKEL (reference sequence). This CDR3 is CACSRGWVGNTEAFF. CDR3 nucleotide sequence: TGTGCCTGCAGCCGCGGCTGGGTGGGGAACACTGAAGCTTTCTTT. Together with reference TRBV3-1 and TRBJ1-1, the CDR3 gives the full variable domain: DTAVSQTPKYLVTQMGNDKSIKCEQNLGHDTMYWYKQDSKKFLKIMFSYNNKELIINETVPNRFSPKSPDKAHLNLHINSLELGDSAVYFCACSRGWVGNTEAFFGQGTRLTVV.

This chain uses TRBV18 with TRBJ2-1; maybe TRBD2 (5 bases). Germline lookup yields CDR1 KGHSH and CDR2 LQKENI. Between the trimmed V and J ends, which lost 2 bases and 7 bases, there was a span of 24 bases. The CDR3 has 18 amino acids. This CDR3 reads CASSPGGSQLRRSNEQFF. CDR3 DNA sequence: TGTGCCAGCTCACCAGGAGGATCTCAGCTCCGAAGATCGAATGAGCAGTTCTTC. Looking up the rest from reference TRBV18 and TRBJ2-1 gives the full variable domain: NAGVMQNPRHLVRRRGQEARLRCSPMKGHSHVYWYRQLPEEGLKFMVYLQKENIIDESGMPKERFSAEFPKEGPSILRIQQVVRGDSAAYFCASSPGGSQLRRSNEQFFGPGTRLTVL.

J is TRBJ2-5 and V is TRBV5-1; D remains ambiguous. The CDR3 spans 12 residues. V dropped 0 bases and J dropped 5 bases, with 5 bases sitting between them. Germline loops: CDR1 SGHRS, CDR2 YFSETQ. The CDR3: CASSLEAETQYF. The CDR3 DNA sequence: TGCGCCAGCAGCTTGGAGGCGGAGACCCAGTACTTC.

This clonotype was detected a few times. The chain has TRBV12-3 or TRBV12-4 and TRBJ2-1; 8 positions agree with TRBD2. This CDR3 has 16 residues. The V gene end was trimmed by 3 bases and the J gene end by 6 bases; junction bases not matched to a gene: 10. The CDR3 sequence: CASSFSGGATGNEQFF. CDR3 coding DNA: TGTGCCAGCAGTTTTTCGGGAGGGGCTACCGGCAATGAGCAGTTCTTC.

The CDR3 nucleotides are TGTGCCAGCAGCTTGGCGAAGTACGAGCAGTACTTC. It translates to CASSLAKYEQYF. The chain links TRBV5-6 to TRBJ2-7; D ambiguous. CDR1 SGHDT and CDR2 YYEEEE come from the germline V gene. Trimming pared 0 bases from V and 4 bases from J, leaving 5 bases between. This CDR3 region has 12 residues.

This clonotype was observed a few times. Here the CDR3 reads CSVGGYTEAFF. The CDR3 DNA reads TGCAGCGTTGGTGGGTACACTGAAGCTTTCTTT. The V and J genes are TRBV29-1 and TRBJ1-1; no clear D. The germline V gene has CDR1 SQVTM and CDR2 ANQGSEA. This CDR3 has 11 residues. Trimming removed 4 bases from V and 3 bases from J, with 6 bases in between.

This clonotype has a handful of counts. The chain links TRBV25-1 to TRBJ2-1; 10 bases agree with TRBD2. Trimming took 4 bases from V and 6 from J; bases not matched to a gene: 6. CDR1 is MGHDK, CDR2 SYGVNS, per germline. The CDR3 is made up of 15 amino acids. Written as DNA, the CDR3 is TGTGCCAGCAGTGGGGCTAGCGGGAGAGGCAATGAGCAGTTCTTC. Amino acids: CASSGASGRGNEQFF.

V gene TRBV20-1 combines with J gene TRBJ2-3, with D possibly matching TRBD1 (6 bases). V was pared by 1 base and J by 2 bases, with 16 bases between. The germline gives CDR1 DFQATT, CDR2 SNEGSKA (reference sequence). This CDR3 spans 16 amino acids. CDR3 sequence (DNA): TGCAGTGCTAGAGTAATAGGGCAGGGGATCACAGATACGCAGTATTTT. Encoded protein: CSARVIGQGITDTQYF.

The chain employs TRBV7-9 and TRBJ2-2, with D maybe TRBD1 (6 bases). The V gene lost 7 bases and the J gene lost 5 bases, with 14 bases spanning the gap. Per germline, CDR1 SEHNR and CDR2 FQNEAQ (reference sequence). This CDR3 is 14 amino acids long. CDR3 sequence: CASKDEQGTGELFF. CDR3 in DNA: TGTGCCAGCAAGGACGAACAGGGAACCGGGGAGCTGTTTTTT.

This clonotype was counted a few times. The genes are TRBV10-3 and TRBJ2-3, with a possible D match to TRBD1 (5 bases). The CDR3 loop spans 13 amino acids. Germline values: CDR1 ENHRY, CDR2 SYGVKD. The V gene lost 8 bases and the J gene lost 1 base, with 10 bases spanning the gap. The CDR3 is CAIEQAGTDTQYF. The CDR3 region has the DNA TGTGCCATCGAACAGGCTGGCACAGATACGCAGTATTTT.

This rearrangement joins TRBV5-1 to TRBJ2-3, with 12 bases that match TRBD2. The CDR3 is 16 residues long. J gave up 3 bases and V 2 bases, and 4 bases lay outside the gene matches. Germline-derived CDR1 and CDR2 are SGHRS and YFSETQ. The CDR3, as DNA: TGCGCCAGCAGCTTCGGACTAGCGGGACAGACAGATACGCAGTATTTT. Its protein is CASSFGLAGQTDTQYF.

This chain uses TRBV10-2 with TRBJ2-7, with 10 bases lining up with TRBD2. In germline, CDR1 is WSHSY, CDR2 SAAADI. This CDR3 region has 14 residues. The J segment lost 4 bases and the V segment lost 8 bases, leaving 8 bases of the junction unmatched. This CDR3 is CASSASGSFYEQYF. CDR3 nucleotide sequence: TGCGCCAGCTCTGCTAGCGGGAGTTTTTACGAGCAGTACTTC.

This clonotype came up a few times. This rearrangement joins TRBV28 to TRBJ2-1, with D hard to call. V shed 5 bases and J shed 12 bases, with 23 bases lying between them. The CDR3 totals 15 residues. The germline V gene has CDR1 MDHEN and CDR2 SYDVKM. The DNA of the CDR3 is TGTGCCAGCAGTCCGATAGACACCGCAACCATCTGGCAGTTCTTC. Translated, it gives CASSPIDTATIWQFF.

This chain joins TRBV15 and TRBJ2-1; D gene uncertain. Trimming cost V 0 bases and J 10 bases, with 10 bases left between them. Germline CDR1 is LNHNV and CDR2 is YYDKDF (reference sequence). CDR3 length: 13 amino acids. CDR3 in amino acids: CATSRDPGREQFF. The CDR3 coding sequence is TGTGCCACCAGCAGAGATCCCGGTAGAGAGCAGTTCTTC.

This chain connects TRBV15 to TRBJ2-1; 10 bases map to TRBD2. This CDR3 contains 16 residues. The germline V gene has CDR1 LNHNV and CDR2 YYDKDF (reference sequence). With 2 bases clipped from V and 9 bases from J, the junction kept 10 bases outside the gene matches. CDR3 in DNA: TGTGCCACCAGCAGACCCAGCCTAGCGGGAGTATCTGAGCAGTTCTTC. This sequence encodes CATSRPSLAGVSEQFF.